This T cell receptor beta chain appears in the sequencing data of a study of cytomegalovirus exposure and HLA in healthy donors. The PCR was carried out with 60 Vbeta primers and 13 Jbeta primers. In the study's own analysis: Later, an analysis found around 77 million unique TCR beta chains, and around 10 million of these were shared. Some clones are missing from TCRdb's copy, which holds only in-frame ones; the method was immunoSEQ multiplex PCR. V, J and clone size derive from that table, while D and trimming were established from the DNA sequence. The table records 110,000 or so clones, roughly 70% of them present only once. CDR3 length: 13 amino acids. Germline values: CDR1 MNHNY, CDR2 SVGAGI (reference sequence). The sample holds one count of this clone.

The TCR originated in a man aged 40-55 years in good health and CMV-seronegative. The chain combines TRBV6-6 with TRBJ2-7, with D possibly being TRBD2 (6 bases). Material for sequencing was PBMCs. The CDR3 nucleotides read TGTGCTTCTGCGGGGACCGCCACCTACGAGCAGTACTTC. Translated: CASAGTATYEQYF.